One sample yielded the 24 T cell receptor beta chains listed below, sequenced in a study of T-cell reconstitution after alpha-beta-depleted transplantation in children. Unique molecular identifiers were used in preparing the TCRbeta library. TCRdb recomputed calls from the PCR reads with MiXCR, one row per CDR3 protein. Altogether around 300,000 distinct CDR3 sequences are present, 10% being singletons, with the ten largest covering roughly 7.1%. This sample comprised PBMCs, obtained before TCRalphabeta/CD19-depleted stem cell transplant. The receptors were sampled from a boy under two years old with acute myeloid leukemia, due to receive a stem cell transplant.

This clonotype has ten or more counts. V is TRBV7-2 and J is TRBJ2-7; D is unclear. The CDR3 length is 12 residues. V was clipped by 2 bases and J by 2 bases, with 4 bases between them. Germline assignment: CDR1 SGHTA and CDR2 FQGNSA. The CDR3 reads CASSLLAYEQYF. The CDR3 nucleotides read TGTGCCAGCAGCTTACTGGCCTACGAGCAGTACTTC.

This clonotype occurred many times. The genes are TRBV10-3 and TRBJ2-7, with 7 bases fitting TRBD2. Per the germline V gene, CDR1 is ENHRY and CDR2 is SYGVKD. J lost 0 bases, V lost 7 bases, and 6 bases had no gene match. This CDR3 comprises 14 residues. CDR3 sequence reads: CAIKAGEGSYEQYF. Here the CDR3 DNA reads TGTGCCATCAAGGCGGGAGAGGGCTCCTACGAGCAGTACTTC.

This clonotype was counted at least ten times. The chain is built from TRBV7-2 and TRBJ2-3; D call uncertain. Germline V gene lookup returns CDR1 SGHTA and CDR2 FQGNSA. The V and J ends lost 5 bases and 2 bases respectively, with 5 bases between them. The CDR3 sequence is 12 residues long. The CDR3: CASSRLTDTQYF. In nucleotides, the CDR3 is TGTGCCAGCAGCCGACTCACAGATACGCAGTATTTT.

This clonotype was counted ten times or more. The chain employs TRBV20-1 and TRBJ2-1, with 11 bases fitting TRBD2. The CDR3 sequence is 19 residues long. Germline V CDR1 and CDR2: DFQATT, SNEGSKA (reference sequence). V shed 5 bases and J 0 bases; nucleotides not matched to a gene: 15. The CDR3: CSAHSGSSGGLYSYNEQFF. For the CDR3, the DNA is TGCAGTGCTCATAGCGGATCTAGCGGGGGGTTATACTCCTACAATGAGCAGTTCTTC.

This clonotype was counted ten times or more. This chain links TRBV9 with TRBJ2-3, with no clear D. V was pared by 3 bases and J by 5 bases, with 16 bases between. Germline CDR1 reads SGDLS; CDR2 reads YYNGEE. CDR3 length: 15 residues. The CDR3: CASSALPGPEDTQYF. The CDR3 nucleotides read TGTGCCAGCAGCGCCCTCCCGGGCCCTGAAGATACGCAGTATTTT.

This clonotype has ten or more counts. V gene TRBV28 combines with J gene TRBJ1-4, with D perhaps matching TRBD1 (5 bases). V lost 6 bases and J lost 0, with 14 bases in between. The CDR3 loop spans 16 amino acids. The germline gives CDR1 MDHEN, CDR2 SYDVKM. CDR3 coding DNA: TGTGCCAGCAGCGGAGCGAGGGGAGCAACTAATGAAAAACTGTTTTTT. Its protein is CASSGARGATNEKLFF.

This clonotype was found many times. V is TRBV7-9 and J is TRBJ1-3, with D unresolved. The CDR3 contains 15 residues. CDR1 is SEHNR, CDR2 FQNEAQ, per germline (reference sequence). The V end lost 3 bases, the J end lost 0 bases, and 9 bases lay between the germline ends. CDR3 DNA: TGTGCCAGCAGCTTCGACTTAGGCTCTGGAAACACCATATATTTT. The encoded protein is CASSFDLGSGNTIYF.

This clonotype appeared a few times. V gene TRBV12-3 or TRBV12-4 combines with J gene TRBJ2-4, with D tentatively TRBD1 (6 bases). CDR3 length: 12 residues. Trimming took off 2 bases at V and 11 bases at J, with 10 bases between the two ends. The CDR3 DNA sequence: TGTGCCAGCAGTTTAAGACAGGCTGTTCAGTACTTC. This encodes CASSLRQAVQYF.

This clonotype appeared many times. The gene calls are TRBV5-6 and TRBJ1-3, with no clear D. Trimming stripped 3 bases from V and 3 bases from J, with 13 bases between. This CDR3 contains 15 residues. Germline loops: CDR1 SGHDT, CDR2 YYEEEE. The CDR3 DNA follows: TGTGCCAGCAGCTCACAGACTACGGGTGGAAACACCATATATTTT. Translated, it gives CASSSQTTGGNTIYF.

This clonotype was counted only a few times. This chain links TRBV4-3 with TRBJ2-1, with D perhaps given as TRBD1 or TRBD2 (5 bases each). Between the trimmed V and J ends, which lost 0 bases and 0 bases, there was a span of 12 bases. The CDR3 runs 17 residues. CDR1 is LGHNA, CDR2 YSLEER, per germline. CDR3 sequence (DNA): TGCGCCAGCAGCCAAGAGCCGGGGCCAAGCTCCTACAATGAGCAGTTCTTC. Protein product: CASSQEPGPSSYNEQFF.

This clonotype was recorded many times. The gene calls are TRBV10-3 and TRBJ2-7; no clear D gene. V dropped 3 bases and J dropped 0 bases, with 0 bases sitting between them. The germline V gene has CDR1 ENHRY and CDR2 SYGVKD. The CDR3 is 11 residues long. CDR3 DNA sequence: TGTGCCATCAGTGACTCCTACGAGCAGTACTTC. This encodes CAISDSYEQYF.

There are many counts of this clonotype. The chain joins TRBV7-8 to TRBJ1-2, with TRBD1 matching 7 bases. In germline, CDR1 is SGHVS, CDR2 FQNEAQ. This CDR3 spans 13 amino acids. V shed 3 bases, J shed 4 bases, and the junction held 2 bases outside the gene matches. CDR3 loop: CASSFRDSYGYTF. CDR3 nucleotides: TGTGCCAGCAGCTTTCGGGACAGCTATGGCTACACCTTC. The whole variable domain, filled in from reference TRBV7-8 and TRBJ1-2, reads GAGVSQSPRYKVAKRGQDVALRCDPISGHVSLFWYQQALGQGPEFLTYFQNEAQLDKSGLPSDRFFAERPEGSVSTLKIQRTQQEDSAVYLCASSFRDSYGYTFGSGTRLTVV.

This clonotype was seen repeatedly, ten times or more. The CDR3 loop reads CASRNRDRGWAFF. DNA of the CDR3: TGTGCCAGCAGGAACCGGGACAGGGGTTGGGCTTTCTTT. The rearrangement uses TRBV6-1 and TRBJ1-1; 10 positions agree with TRBD1. The CDR3 extends over 13 amino acids. Germline loops: CDR1 MNHNS, CDR2 SASEGT. Unmatched junction bases numbered 9, after V lost 6 bases and J lost 11 bases.

This clonotype was counted many times. The chain links TRBV20-1 to TRBJ2-2, with no clear D. V was cut by 1 base and J by 6 bases, with 9 bases left in between. The CDR3 contains 13 residues. Per the germline V gene, CDR1 is DFQATT and CDR2 is SNEGSKA (reference sequence). The CDR3 spells CSARAQSSGELFF. CDR3 nucleotides: TGCAGTGCTAGAGCCCAGTCGTCCGGGGAGCTGTTTTTT.

This clonotype was picked up many times. V and J are TRBV24-1 and TRBJ2-3, with 9 bases lining up with TRBD1. The V gene's germline CDR1 is KGHDR and CDR2 SFDVKD. Germline trimming cut 1 base from V and 11 bases from J; bases unmatched to any gene: 6. The CDR3 covers 14 residues. Written as DNA, the CDR3 is TGTGCCACCAGTGATTTAACTCCGGGACAGGGGCAGTATTTT. It specifies CATSDLTPGQGQYF.

This clonotype was detected ten times or more. This rearrangement joins TRBV4-2 to TRBJ1-6, with D uncertain. The CDR3 spans 16 residues. Germline lookup yields CDR1 LGHNA and CDR2 YNFKEQ. V was clipped by 0 bases and J by 7 bases, with 13 bases between them. CDR3 DNA sequence: TGTGCCAGCAGCCAAGATTACGGCCGGCCCAATTCACCCCTCCACTTT. Residues: CASSQDYGRPNSPLHF.

This clonotype was detected ten times or more. The J gene is TRBJ2-7, the V gene TRBV18, with TRBD1 matching over 7 bases. This CDR3 region has 13 residues. Germline V gene sequence: CDR1 KGHSH, CDR2 LQKENI. V was pared by 6 bases and J by 4 bases, with 6 bases of the junction left unmatched. The CDR3 DNA is TGTGCCAGCTCCGGGACAGTGGGTTACGAGCAGTACTTC. Residues: CASSGTVGYEQYF.

This clonotype has a handful of counts. The gene calls are TRBV20-1 and TRBJ2-3, with 8 positions matching TRBD2. Germline V CDR1 and CDR2: DFQATT, SNEGSKA (reference sequence). The CDR3 contains 16 residues. The ends lost 0 bases at V and 2 bases at J; junction bases unmatched: 7. For the CDR3, the DNA is TGCAGTGCTAGAGATTATCAGCGGGAGATCACAGATACGCAGTATTTT. This encodes CSARDYQREITDTQYF.

This clonotype was seen at least ten times. V and J are TRBV6-5 and TRBJ1-3; possibly TRBD1 for D (5 bases). V lost 4 bases and J lost 0, with 10 bases in between. The CDR3 runs to 15 residues. Germline CDR1 MNHEY, CDR2 SVGAGI. The CDR3 coding sequence is TGTGCCAGCAGTTCAAGCAGGGCCTCTGGAAACACCATATATTTT. Residues: CASSSSRASGNTIYF.

The chain is built from TRBV20-1 and TRBJ2-3, with 10 nucleotides matching TRBD2. This CDR3 has 14 amino acids. Germline CDR1 and CDR2: DFQATT and SNEGSKA (reference sequence). The V and J ends lost 5 bases and 5 bases, in that order; junction bases with no gene match: 7. DNA for the CDR3: TGCAGTGCTTCTACCTCTAGCGGGGGAGATACGCAGTATTTT. This translates into CSASTSSGGDTQYF.

With regard to this clonotype: A much bigger clone sits one base away, suggesting this may be a read error. The chain couples TRBV5-6 to TRBJ2-7, with D unclear. The germline V gene encodes CDR1 SGHDT and CDR2 YYEEEE. CDR3 length equals 13 residues. The CDR3 loop reads CTSSLTFPYDQYF. CDR3 bases: TGTACCAGCAGCTTGACTTTTCCCTACGATCAGTACTTC.

This clonotype was observed a few times. The chain recombines TRBV7-2 with TRBJ2-5; no firm D call. This CDR3 region has 14 residues. V lost 4 bases and J 1 base, leaving 10 bases between the germline ends. The germline V gene has CDR1 SGHTA and CDR2 FQGNSA. In DNA form, the CDR3 reads TGTGCCAGCAGCTCCTCGGCGGTCCAAGAGACCCAGTACTTC. Translation gives CASSSSAVQETQYF.

At least ten counts were recorded for this clonotype. This chain links TRBV25-1 with TRBJ2-7; tentatively, D is TRBD1 (5 bases). CDR1 is MGHDK, CDR2 SYGVNS, per germline. This CDR3 is built from 11 residues. Trimming removed 5 bases from V and 8 bases from J, with 10 bases in between. The CDR3 reads CASSSRVKQYF. The CDR3 nucleotides read TGTGCCAGCAGTTCCAGGGTGAAGCAGTACTTC.

This clonotype was recorded at least ten times. This chain connects TRBV7-9 to TRBJ1-1, with a possible D match to TRBD1 (6 bases). The germline V and J ends were trimmed by 4 bases and 8 bases, with 14 bases remaining between them. The germline gives CDR1 SEHNR, CDR2 FQNEAQ (reference sequence). The CDR3 runs to 13 residues. CDR3: CASSSDPGTEAFF. The CDR3 region has the DNA TGTGCCAGCAGCTCTGATCCGGGGACAGAAGCTTTCTTT. The full variable domain, completed using reference TRBV7-9 and TRBJ1-1, is DTGVSQNPRHKITKRGQNVTFRCDPISEHNRLYWYRQTLGQGPEFLTYFQNEAQLEKSRLLSDRFSAERPKGSFSTLEIQRTEQGDSAMYLCASSSDPGTEAFFGQGTRLTVV.